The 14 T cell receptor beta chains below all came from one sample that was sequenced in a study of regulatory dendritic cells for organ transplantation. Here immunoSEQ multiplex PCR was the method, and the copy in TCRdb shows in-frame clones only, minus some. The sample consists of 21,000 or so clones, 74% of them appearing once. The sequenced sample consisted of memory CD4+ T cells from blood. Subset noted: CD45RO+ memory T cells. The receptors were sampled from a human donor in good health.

The CDR3 nucleotides read TGCGCCAGCAGCTTGGAAGCCGATGGCTACACCTTC. Translated, it gives CASSLEADGYTF. The chain is built from TRBV5-1 and TRBJ1-2; D call uncertain. CDR1 is SGHRS, CDR2 YFSETQ, per germline. This CDR3 has 12 amino acids. V was shortened by 0 bases and J by 6 bases, with 6 bases between the two germline ends. The full variable domain, in which reference TRBV5-1 and TRBJ1-2 provide the parts outside the CDR3, is KAGVTQTPRYLIKTRGQQVTLSCSPISGHRSVSWYQQTPGQGLQFLFEYFSETQRNKGNFPGRFSGRQFSNSRSEMNVSTLELGDSALYLCASSLEADGYTFGSGTRLTVV.

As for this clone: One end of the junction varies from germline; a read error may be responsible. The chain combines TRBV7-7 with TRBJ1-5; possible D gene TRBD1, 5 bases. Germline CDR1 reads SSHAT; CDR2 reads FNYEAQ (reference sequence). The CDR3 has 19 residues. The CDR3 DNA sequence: TGTGCTAGCAGCTTAGAGGTTGGTTGGGGCACCGGAGGCAATCAGCCCCAGCATTTT. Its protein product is CASSLEVGWGTGGNQPQHF. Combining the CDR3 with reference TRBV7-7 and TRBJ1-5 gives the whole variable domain GAGVSQSPRYKVTKRGQDVTLRCDPISSHATLYWYQQALGQGPEFLTYFNYEAQPDKSGLPSDRFSAERPEGSISTLTIQRTEQRDSAMYRCASSLEVGWGTGGNQPQHFGDGTRLSIL.

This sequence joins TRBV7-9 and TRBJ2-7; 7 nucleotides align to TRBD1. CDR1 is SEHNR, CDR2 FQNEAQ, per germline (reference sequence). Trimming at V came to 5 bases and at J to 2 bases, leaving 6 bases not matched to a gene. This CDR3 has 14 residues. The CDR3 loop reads CASSSRDSTYEQYF. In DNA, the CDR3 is TGTGCCAGCAGCAGCCGGGACAGCACCTACGAGCAGTACTTC.

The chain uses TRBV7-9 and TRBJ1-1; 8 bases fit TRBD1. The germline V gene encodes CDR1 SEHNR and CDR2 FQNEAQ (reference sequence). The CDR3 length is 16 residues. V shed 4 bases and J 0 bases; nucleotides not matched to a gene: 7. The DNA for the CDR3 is TGTGCCAGCAGCTCCCAAATGACAGGGGTGAACACTGAAGCTTTCTTT. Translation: CASSSQMTGVNTEAFF.

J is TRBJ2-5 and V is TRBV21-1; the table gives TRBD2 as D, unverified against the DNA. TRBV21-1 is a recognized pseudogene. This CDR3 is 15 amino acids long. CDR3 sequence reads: CASSTLAGGQETQYF. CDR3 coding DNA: TGTGCCAGCAGCACCCTAGCGGGGGGACAAGAGACCCAGTACTTC.

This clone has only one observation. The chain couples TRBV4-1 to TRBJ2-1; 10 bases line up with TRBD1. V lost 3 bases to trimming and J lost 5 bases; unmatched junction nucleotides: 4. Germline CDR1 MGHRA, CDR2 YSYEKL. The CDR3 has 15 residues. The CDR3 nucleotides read TGCGCCAGCAGCCAGGCCGGGACAGGGGACAATGAGCAGTTCTTC. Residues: CASSQAGTGDNEQFF.

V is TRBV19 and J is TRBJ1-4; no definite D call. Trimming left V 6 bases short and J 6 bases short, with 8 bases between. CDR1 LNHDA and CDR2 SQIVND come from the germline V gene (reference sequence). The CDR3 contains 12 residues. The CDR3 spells CASSPADEKLFF. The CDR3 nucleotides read TGTGCCAGTAGCCCCGCAGATGAAAAACTGTTTTTT. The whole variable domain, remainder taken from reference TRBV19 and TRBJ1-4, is DGGITQSPKYLFRKEGQNVTLSCEQNLNHDAMYWYRQDPGQGLRLIYYSQIVNDFQKGDIAEGYSVSREKKESFPLTVTSAQKNPTAFYLCASSPADEKLFFGSGTQLSVL.

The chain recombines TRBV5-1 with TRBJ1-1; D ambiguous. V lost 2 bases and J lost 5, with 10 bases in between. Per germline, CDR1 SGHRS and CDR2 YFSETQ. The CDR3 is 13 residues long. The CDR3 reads CASSFDGQTEAFF. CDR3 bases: TGCGCCAGCAGCTTTGATGGGCAGACTGAAGCTTTCTTT.

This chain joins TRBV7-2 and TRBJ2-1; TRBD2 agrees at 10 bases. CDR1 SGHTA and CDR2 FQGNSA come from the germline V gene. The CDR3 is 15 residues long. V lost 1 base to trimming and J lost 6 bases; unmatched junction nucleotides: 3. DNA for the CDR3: TGTGCCAGCAGCTTAGACAGCGGGGGGGCCAATGAGCAGTTCTTC. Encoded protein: CASSLDSGGANEQFF.

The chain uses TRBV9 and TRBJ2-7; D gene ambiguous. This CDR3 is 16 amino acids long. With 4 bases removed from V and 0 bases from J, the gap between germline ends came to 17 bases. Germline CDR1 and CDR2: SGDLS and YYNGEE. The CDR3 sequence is CASSSTAGTFSYEQYF. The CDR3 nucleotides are TGTGCCAGCAGCTCCACAGCAGGAACCTTCTCCTACGAGCAGTACTTC.

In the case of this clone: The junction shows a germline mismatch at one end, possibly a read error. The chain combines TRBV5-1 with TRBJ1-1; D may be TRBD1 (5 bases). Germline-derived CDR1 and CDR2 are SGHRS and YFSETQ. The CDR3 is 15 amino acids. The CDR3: CASNLAGGTNTEAFF. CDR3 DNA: TGCGCCAGCAACTTGGCGGGGGGAACGAACACTGAAGCTTTCTTT.

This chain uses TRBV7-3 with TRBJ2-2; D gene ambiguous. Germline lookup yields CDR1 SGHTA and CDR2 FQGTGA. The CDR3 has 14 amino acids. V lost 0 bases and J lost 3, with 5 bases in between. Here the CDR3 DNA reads TGTGCCAGCAGCTTAACCTCCTACACCGGGGAGCTGTTTTTT. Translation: CASSLTSYTGELFF. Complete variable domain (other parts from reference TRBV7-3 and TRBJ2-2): GAGVSQTPSNKVTEKGKYVELRCDPISGHTALYWYRQSLGQGPEFLIYFQGTGAADDSGLPNDRFFAVRPEGSVSTLKIQRTERGDSAVYLCASSLTSYTGELFFGEGSRLTVL.

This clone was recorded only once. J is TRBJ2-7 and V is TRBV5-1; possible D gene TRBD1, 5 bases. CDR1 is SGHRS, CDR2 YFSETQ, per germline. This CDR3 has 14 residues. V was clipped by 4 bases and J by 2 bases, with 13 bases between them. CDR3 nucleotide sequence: TGCGCCAGCAGCCCTCGACAGCCGGCCTACGAGCAGTACTTC. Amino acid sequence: CASSPRQPAYEQYF. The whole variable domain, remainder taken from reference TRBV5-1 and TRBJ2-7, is KAGVTQTPRYLIKTRGQQVTLSCSPISGHRSVSWYQQTPGQGLQFLFEYFSETQRNKGNFPGRFSGRQFSNSRSEMNVSTLELGDSALYLCASSPRQPAYEQYFGPGTRLTVT.

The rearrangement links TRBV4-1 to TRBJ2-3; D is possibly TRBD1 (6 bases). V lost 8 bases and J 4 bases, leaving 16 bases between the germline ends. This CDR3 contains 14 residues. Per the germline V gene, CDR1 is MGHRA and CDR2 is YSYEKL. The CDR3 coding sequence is TGCGCCAGCGCGGCAGGGGCTTGGGCAGATACGCAGTATTTT. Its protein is CASAAGAWADTQYF.